These T cell receptor beta chains were read from a single sample in a study of blood T cell repertoires in COVID-19. TCRdb keeps only in-frame clones here, not all; method: immunoSEQ multiplex PCR. The sample carries about 210,000 clones, around 82% recorded once. Sequencing input: peripheral blood. These receptors were collected from a woman aged 40 to 50 with acute or convalescent COVID-19. CDR3s include the opening cysteine and the closing phenylalanine or tryptophan.

TRBV2,TRBJ1-6,CASSEGQTSPLHF
TRBV9,TRBJ1-2,CASSANSNDRPNYGYTF
TRBV6-6,TRBJ1-1,CASSYSRRTEAFF
TRBV2,TRBJ1-6,CASRTKGTTISPLHF
TRBV5-6,TRBJ1-2,CASQFTQQNYGYTF
TRBV5-4,TRBJ2-6,CASSFGGGGANVLTF
TRBV5-1,TRBJ2-5,CASSLDDRGRETQYF
TRBV9,TRBJ2-7,CASSPRLAAYEQYF
TRBV27,TRBJ2-2,CASSPGLAGFDTGELFF
TRBV30,TRBJ2-7,CAYDRGYEQYF
TRBV29-1,TRBJ2-1,CSAQGLAFEQFF
TRBV4-1,TRBJ2-7,CASSHDIRESYEQYF
TRBV15,TRBJ1-4,CATSRERGRGEKLFF
TRBV5-6,TRBJ1-1,CASSLPGGNTEAFF
TRBV2,TRBJ2-1,CASRETIPPFNEQFF
TRBV4-1,TRBJ2-7,CASSQGGGEAYEQYF
TRBV27,TRBJ2-6,CASSRDSGANVLTF
TRBV4-1,TRBJ2-7,CASSLNRDNRYEQYF
TRBV18,TRBJ2-4,CASSPIMTGAAAKNIQYF
TRBV6-6,TRBJ2-1,CASSPRRTSLISYNEQFF
TRBV7-6,TRBJ1-6,CASSLGLQDGNSPLHF
TRBV5-5,TRBJ2-7,CASSLSYAGGNSYEQYF
TRBV5-1,TRBJ2-7,CASSLDGGSYEQYF
TRBV27,TRBJ1-2,CASSLQGADYGYTF
TRBV19,TRBJ2-3,CASSPGGGQFTDTQYF
TRBV6-1,TRBJ1-1,CASSGPDRGSSNTEAFF
TRBV29-1,TRBJ2-7,CSVRRGSEDEQYF
TRBV5-1,TRBJ1-1,CASSLSGTLNTEAFF
TRBV11-2,TRBJ2-7,CASSLENGRVYEQYF